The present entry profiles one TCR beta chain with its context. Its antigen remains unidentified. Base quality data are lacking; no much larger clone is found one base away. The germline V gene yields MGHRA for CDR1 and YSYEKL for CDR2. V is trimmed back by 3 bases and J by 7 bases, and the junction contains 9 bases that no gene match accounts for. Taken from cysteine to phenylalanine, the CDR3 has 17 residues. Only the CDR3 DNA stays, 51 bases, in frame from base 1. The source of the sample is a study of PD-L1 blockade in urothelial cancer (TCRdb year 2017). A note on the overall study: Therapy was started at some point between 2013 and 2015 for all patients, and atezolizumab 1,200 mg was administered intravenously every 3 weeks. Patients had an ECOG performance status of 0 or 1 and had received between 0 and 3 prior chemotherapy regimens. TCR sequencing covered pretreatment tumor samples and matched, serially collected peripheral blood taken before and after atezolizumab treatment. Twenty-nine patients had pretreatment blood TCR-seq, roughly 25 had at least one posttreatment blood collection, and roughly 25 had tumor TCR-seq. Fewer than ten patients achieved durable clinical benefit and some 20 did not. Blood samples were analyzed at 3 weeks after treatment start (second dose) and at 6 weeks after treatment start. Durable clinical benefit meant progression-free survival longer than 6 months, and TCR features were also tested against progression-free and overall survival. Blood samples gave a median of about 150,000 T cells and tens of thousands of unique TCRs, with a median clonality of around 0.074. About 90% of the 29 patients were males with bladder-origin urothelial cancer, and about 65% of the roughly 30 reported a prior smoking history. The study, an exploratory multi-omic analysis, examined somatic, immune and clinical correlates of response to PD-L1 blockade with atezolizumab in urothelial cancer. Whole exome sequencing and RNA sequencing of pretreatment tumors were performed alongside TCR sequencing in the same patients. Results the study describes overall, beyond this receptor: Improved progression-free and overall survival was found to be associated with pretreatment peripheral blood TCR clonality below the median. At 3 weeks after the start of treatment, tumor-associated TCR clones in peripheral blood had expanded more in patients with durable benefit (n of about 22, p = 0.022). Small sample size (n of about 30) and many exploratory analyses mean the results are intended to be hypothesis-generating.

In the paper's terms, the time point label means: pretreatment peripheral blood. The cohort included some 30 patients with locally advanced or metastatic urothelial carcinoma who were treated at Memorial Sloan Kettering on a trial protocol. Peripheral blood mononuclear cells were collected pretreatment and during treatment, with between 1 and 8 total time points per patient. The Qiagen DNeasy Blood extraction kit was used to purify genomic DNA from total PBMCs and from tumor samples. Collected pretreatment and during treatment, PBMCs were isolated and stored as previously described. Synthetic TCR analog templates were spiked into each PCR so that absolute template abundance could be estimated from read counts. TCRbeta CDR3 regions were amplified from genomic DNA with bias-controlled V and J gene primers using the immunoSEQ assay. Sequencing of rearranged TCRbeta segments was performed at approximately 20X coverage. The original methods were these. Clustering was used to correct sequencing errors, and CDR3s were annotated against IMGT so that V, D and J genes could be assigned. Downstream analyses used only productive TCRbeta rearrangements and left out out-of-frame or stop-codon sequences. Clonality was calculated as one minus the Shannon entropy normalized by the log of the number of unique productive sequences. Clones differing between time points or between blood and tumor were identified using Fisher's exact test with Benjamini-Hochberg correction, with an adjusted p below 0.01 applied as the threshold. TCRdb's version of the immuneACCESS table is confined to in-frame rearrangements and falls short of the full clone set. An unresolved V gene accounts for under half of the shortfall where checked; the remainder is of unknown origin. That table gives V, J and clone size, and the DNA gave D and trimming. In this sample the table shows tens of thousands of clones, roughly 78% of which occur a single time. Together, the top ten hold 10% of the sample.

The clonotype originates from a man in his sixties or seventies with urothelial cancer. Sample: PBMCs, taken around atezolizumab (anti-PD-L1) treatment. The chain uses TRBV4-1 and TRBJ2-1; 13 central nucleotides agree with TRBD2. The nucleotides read TGCGCCAGCAGCCATCCCTTGACTAGCGGGAGGATGAATGAGCAGTTCTTC. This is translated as CASSHPLTSGRMNEQFF.